The rows below give T cell receptor beta chains drawn from one sample of a study of cytomegalovirus exposure and HLA in healthy donors. Produced via immunoSEQ multiplex PCR; TCRdb's table is partial and in-frame only. The sample holds about 200,000 clones; around 80% are singletons and the top ten take roughly 3.1%. Sequenced material: PBMCs. These receptors were collected from a man under 40 in good health and CMV-seronegative. Each CDR3 is given with its conserved first and last residue. The D gene is left open where the match is weak. Only some rows state a clone size, as once, few, many or a class for expanded clones.

size	V	D	J	DNA	CDR3
few	TRBV6-1	TRBD2	TRBJ2-3	TGTGCCAGCAGTGAACTAGCGGGGGGGCCAGATACGCAGTATTTT	CASSELAGGPDTQYF
-	TRBV4-3	TRBD1	TRBJ1-5	TGCGCCAGCAGCCAAGGCGACAGGGTCGGACAGCCCCAGCATTTT	CASSQGDRVGQPQHF
-	TRBV7-8	-	TRBJ2-5	TGTGCCAGCAGCTCGGTCGCAGGGGTAGAGACCCAGTACTTC	CASSSVAGVETQYF
-	TRBV5-8	-	TRBJ2-1	TGTGCCAGCAGCTTAGCAGGAGAGCAGTTCTTC	CASSLAGEQFF
-	TRBV6-1	TRBD2	TRBJ2-7	TGTGCCAGCAGCCGCGAGGCGGGGGTCTCCTACGAGCAGTACTTC	CASSREAGVSYEQYF
-	TRBV9	TRBD2	TRBJ2-1	TGTGCCAGCAGCCTCACTAGCGGGATCTACAATGAGCAGTTCTTC	CASSLTSGIYNEQFF
-	TRBV6-4	-	TRBJ2-3	TGTGCCAGCAGTGACTCCTGGGCTGATACGCAGTATTTT	CASSDSWADTQYF
-	TRBV2	TRBD1	TRBJ2-3	TGTGCCAGCAGTGCACCGGGGCAGGGGGCTGGGGCAGATACGCAGTATTTT	CASSAPGQGAGADTQYF
-	TRBV15	-	TRBJ2-1	TGTGCCACCAGCAGAGATACGGCAGGGGTGAATGAGCAGTTCTTC	CATSRDTAGVNEQFF
-	TRBV10-3	-	TRBJ2-3	TGTGCCATCAGTGAGCAGGAGGGGGCCAGCACAGATACGCAGTATTTT	CAISEQEGASTDTQYF
-	TRBV28	TRBD1	TRBJ1-1	TGTGCGGGACAGGGAGTACTGAACACTGAAGCTTTCTTT	CAGQGVLNTEAFF
-	TRBV7-2	TRBD1	TRBJ2-7	TGTGCCAGCAGCAGGACAGGGAGCTCCTACGAGCAGTACTTC	CASSRTGSSYEQYF
once	TRBV7-9	TRBD2	TRBJ2-7	TGTGCCAGCAGCAGCAGCGGGGGCTACGAGCAGTACTTC	CASSSSGGYEQYF
-	TRBV5-1	TRBD1	TRBJ1-2	TGCGCCAGCAGCGAACGAACAGGGGGCGCTTATGGCTACACCTTC	CASSERTGGAYGYTF
once	TRBV7-9	TRBD1	TRBJ1-4	TGTTCCAGCAGCTTAGACGGGACAGCAGAAAAACTGTTTTTT	CSSSLDGTAEKLFF
-	TRBV6-1	-	TRBJ2-7	TGTGCCAGCAGCCAGATTGCACAGAGCTCCTACGAGCAGTACTTC	CASSQIAQSSYEQYF